This T cell receptor (beta chain) was sequenced during a study of blood T cell repertoires in COVID-19. Study-wide context: COVID-19 samples, acute and convalescent, were from the United States, Italy and Spain. PBMCs, B-cell-depleted T cells, or T cells provided the cDNA or gDNA that made up the material.

Trimming shortened V by 4 bases and J by 5 bases, and 14 bases separated the two germline ends. The CDR3 runs to 14 residues. Germline V lookup: CDR1 LNHDA, CDR2 SQIVND (reference sequence). In the original processing: Amplifying reference gene primers gave estimates of nucleated cell counts. Libraries were prepared by immunoSEQ multiplex PCR; TCRdb keeps only in-frame clonotypes and omits some of them. The V and J calls and clone size were taken over from that table, and D and trimming were inferred from the DNA. Of 150,000 to 200,000 clones detected, 85% appear once; the ten largest clones hold approximately 3%.

The specimen was peripheral blood. The chain joins TRBV19 to TRBJ1-1; tentative D call: TRBD1 (5 bases). The sequence was obtained from a human donor with acute or convalescent COVID-19. The donor label of this sample is uncertain. CDR3 region: CASSTVGGSTEAFF. The CDR3 coding sequence is TGTGCCAGTAGTACCGTCGGGGGGAGTACTGAAGCTTTCTTT.